Presented here are 3 T cell receptor beta chains from one specimen sequenced in a study of vaccination and CD4 T cells after COVID-19 (dated by TCRdb to between 2021 and 2024). These receptors have no identified antigens. This specimen's treatment or condition label, per the study, means: roughly ten-day PBMC culture with coronavirus spike peptide pools or control peptides (ViraFEST assay). Libraries were built with PCR. Sequencing used an Illumina iSeq 100. DNA from cultured CD4+ T cells was subjected to TCR sequencing with the Oncomine TCR Beta short-read assay at the Johns Hopkins FTIC core. TCRdb applied fastp at Q25 and MiXCR to the public reads, then kept only in-frame beta chains. For every CDR3 protein sequence, its rows merge into one entry that carries the most common genes and DNA. For this sample there are some 16,000 distinct CDR3 sequences; about 38% appear just once. The top ten constitute roughly an eighth of the sample.

Sequenced input: CD4+ T cells from blood, cultured in vitro. Receptors were obtained from a human donor who had recovered from COVID-19.

The V gene is TRBV28, the J gene TRBJ2-2; 8 bases match TRBD1. Germline V gene data show CDR1 as MDHEN and CDR2 as SYDVKM. The trim removed 5 bases at V and 0 bases at J, leaving 2 bases unmatched. This CDR3 region has 15 residues. DNA of the CDR3: TGTGCCAGCAGTCCAGGGGGCTCGAACACCGGGGAGCTGTTTTTT. Its translation is CASSPGGSNTGELFF.

This clonotype was seen a handful of times. The chain combines TRBV2 with TRBJ2-5, with 10 positions matching TRBD2. The germline V gene has CDR1 SNHLY and CDR2 FYNNEI. With V trimmed by 7 bases and J by 1 base, 6 bases remained unmatched. CDR3 size: 15 residues. CDR3 sequence (DNA): TGTGCCAGCACGATCCTAGCGGGGGCCCAAGAGACCCAGTACTTC. Translation gives CASTILAGAQETQYF.

This clonotype has only a few counts. The chain combines TRBV15 with TRBJ2-5; D is undetermined. The CDR3 consists of 13 residues. Germline loops: CDR1 LNHNV, CDR2 YYDKDF (reference sequence). The V end lost 0 bases, the J end lost 3 bases, and 5 bases lay between the germline ends. The CDR3 is CATSRDLEETQYF. The CDR3 DNA sequence: TGTGCCACCAGCAGAGATCTCGAAGAGACCCAGTACTTC.